Each of the 32 T cell receptor beta chains below was sequenced from the same sample in a study of blood T cell repertoires in COVID-19. Clones were sequenced by immunoSEQ multiplex PCR, and TCRdb holds only the in-frame ones, with some missing. The repertoire holds 150,000 to 200,000 clones, with about 91% as singletons. Sequenced: peripheral blood. The receptors were sampled from a woman in her forties or fifties with acute or convalescent COVID-19.

V gene TRBV15 combines with J gene TRBJ1-1; D is unresolved. This CDR3 has 14 residues. CDR1 and CDR2 (germline): LNHNV, YYDKDF (reference sequence). Trimming pared 3 bases from V and 4 bases from J, leaving 12 bases between. CDR3: CATSRRMGSTEAFF. The CDR3 coding sequence is TGTGCCACCAGCAGGCGAATGGGGAGCACTGAAGCTTTCTTT.

The gene calls are TRBV11-2 and TRBJ1-2; 7 nucleotides line up with TRBD1. Germline assignment: CDR1 SGHAT and CDR2 FQNNGV. The V and J ends lost 2 bases and 0 bases, in that order; junction bases with no gene match: 9. CDR3 size: 17 residues. The CDR3 loop reads CASSLFRDSLANYGYTF. The CDR3 coding sequence is TGTGCCAGCAGCTTATTTCGGGACAGTCTAGCTAACTATGGCTACACCTTC.

This chain joins TRBV7-9 and TRBJ1-1; D is ambiguous. The germline CDR1 and CDR2 sequences are SEHNR and FQNEAQ (reference sequence). CDR3 length: 14 residues. Between the trimmed V and J ends, which lost 3 bases and 1 base, there was a span of 9 bases. CDR3 residues: CASSFSQSNTEAFF. CDR3 nucleotide sequence: TGTGCCAGCAGCTTCTCCCAGTCGAACACTGAAGCTTTCTTT.

A word on this clone: An end of the junction does not agree with germline; a read error may underlie this. This rearrangement joins TRBV3-1 (or the pseudogene TRBV3-2) to TRBJ1-1; D is ambiguous. Germline V gives CDR1 LGHDT, CDR2 YNNKEL (reference sequence). This CDR3 spans 12 amino acids. CDR3 amino acids: CASSQENSEAFF. The CDR3 nucleotides read TGTGCCAGCAGCCAAGAAAACAGTGAAGCTTTCTTT.

The chain links TRBV28 to TRBJ1-6; D ambiguous. V lost 6 bases to trimming and J lost 7 bases, with 10 bases between them. This CDR3 region has 13 residues. In germline, CDR1 is MDHEN, CDR2 SYDVKM. This CDR3 is CASRVPGNSPLHF. CDR3 bases: TGTGCCAGCAGGGTCCCAGGCAATTCACCCCTCCACTTT.

In DNA form, the CDR3 reads TGTGCCAGCAGTTTCGGAGGTCAGCCCCAGCATTTT. Protein: CASSFGGQPQHF. This rearrangement joins TRBV27 to TRBJ1-5; D gene uncertain. The CDR3 runs 12 residues. Trimming shortened V by 3 bases and J by 6 bases, and 6 bases separated the two germline ends. Germline values: CDR1 MNHEY, CDR2 SMNVEV (reference sequence).

The chain uses TRBV5-5 and TRBJ1-1; 7 bases line up with TRBD1. The germline gives CDR1 SGHKS, CDR2 YYEKEE (reference sequence). The length of the CDR3 is 13 residues. Losses at the gene ends were 3 bases for V and 7 bases for J; bases not matched to a gene: 6. The CDR3 DNA reads as TGTGCCAGCAGCTGGGGACAGAGGAATGAAGCTTTCTTT. This encodes CASSWGQRNEAFF.

This clone showed up just a few times. The rearrangement links TRBV4-3 to TRBJ2-3, with a weak D call TRBD1 (6 bases). From germline, CDR1 is LGHNA and CDR2 YSLEER. This CDR3 comprises 16 residues. V lost 1 base, J lost 3 bases, and 14 bases lay in between. CDR3: CASSQAETGLTDTQYF. CDR3 sequence (DNA): TGCGCCAGCAGCCAAGCCGAAACAGGGTTGACAGATACGCAGTATTTT.

The chain uses TRBV2 and TRBJ2-1; 8 bases match TRBD2. With V trimmed by 11 bases and J by 2 bases, 8 bases remained unmatched. CDR3 size: 14 residues. The germline gives CDR1 SNHLY, CDR2 FYNNEI. The CDR3 is CADAGGPPYNEQFF. As DNA, the CDR3 is TGTGCCGACGCGGGGGGCCCCCCCTACAATGAGCAGTTCTTC.

The genes are TRBV28 and TRBJ1-5, with D unclear. Germline CDR1 reads MDHEN; CDR2 reads SYDVKM. The CDR3 consists of 13 residues. V lost 6 bases and J lost 3, with 9 bases in between. CDR3 bases: TGTGCCAGCAGCAATGACTTCAATCAGCCCCAGCATTTT. Amino acids: CASSNDFNQPQHF.

This clone was detected only once. The chain employs TRBV7-2 and TRBJ2-7; D may be TRBD1 (6 bases). CDR3 length: 13 amino acids. With 1 base removed from V and 7 bases from J, the gap between germline ends came to 11 bases. The germline V gene encodes CDR1 SGHTA and CDR2 FQGNSA. CDR3 protein: CASSLGGGREQYF. As DNA, the CDR3 is TGTGCCAGCAGCTTAGGAGGGGGACGAGAGCAGTACTTC.

The gene calls are TRBV29-1 and TRBJ1-1; TRBD1 matches at 8 bases. The V gene's germline CDR1 is SQVTM and CDR2 ANQGSEA. The V segment lost 6 bases and the J segment 4 bases; nucleotides outside the gene matches: 10. This CDR3 has 14 amino acids. The CDR3 DNA follows: TGCAGCGTCCTTGCGGGACAGGCCTTCACTGAAGCTTTCTTT. It translates to CSVLAGQAFTEAFF.

This clone came up once. V gene TRBV29-1 combines with J gene TRBJ2-2; the D is unclear. V gave up 5 bases and J gave up 3 bases, with 10 bases separating them. Germline CDR1 is SQVTM and CDR2 is ANQGSEA. This CDR3 has 13 amino acids. The CDR3: CSVLETDTGELFF. DNA of the CDR3: TGCAGCGTTCTCGAAACTGACACCGGGGAGCTGTTTTTT.

The chain links TRBV5-1 to TRBJ2-1, with D possibly TRBD1 on 6 matching bases. Germline-derived CDR1 and CDR2 are SGHRS and YFSETQ. The V and J ends lost 0 bases and 5 bases respectively, with 6 bases between them. The CDR3 extends over 13 amino acids. The CDR3 protein is CASSLGGHNEQFF. DNA for the CDR3: TGCGCCAGCAGCTTGGGGGGGCACAATGAGCAGTTCTTC.

This clone was observed a few times. This chain links TRBV19 with TRBJ2-5; 10 bases are a match to TRBD2. The germline CDR1 and CDR2 sequences are LNHDA and SQIVND (reference sequence). The CDR3 consists of 16 residues. Unmatched junction bases numbered 10, after V lost 5 bases and J lost 4 bases. DNA for the CDR3: TGTGCCAGTAGTCAGAGCGGGGGGGCCATTGGAGAGACCCAGTACTTC. This encodes CASSQSGGAIGETQYF.

The V gene is TRBV7-9, the J gene TRBJ2-7; no firm D call. V dropped 5 bases and J dropped 1 base, with 12 bases sitting between them. This CDR3 spans 14 amino acids. The germline V gene encodes CDR1 SEHNR and CDR2 FQNEAQ (reference sequence). CDR3 in DNA: TGTGCCAGCAGCCGCGGAGCCGAATCCTACGAGCAGTACTTC. Translating gives CASSRGAESYEQYF.

The V and J genes are TRBV13 and TRBJ2-7; D possibly corresponds to TRBD2 (6 bases). There are 12 residues in the CDR3. The germline V and J ends were trimmed by 7 bases and 7 bases, with 14 bases remaining between them. Germline CDR1 is PRHDT and CDR2 is FYEKMQ (reference sequence). DNA for the CDR3: TGTGCCAGCACTCGCGGGGATGGAGAGCAGTACTTC. Translating gives CASTRGDGEQYF.

A few counts support this clone. The chain links TRBV5-1 to TRBJ1-3; D uncertain. Germline V gene data show CDR1 as SGHRS and CDR2 as YFSETQ. Trimming cost V 0 bases and J 3 bases, with 4 bases left between them. The CDR3 has 13 residues. The CDR3 sequence is CASSLGYGNTIYF. The DNA for the CDR3 is TGCGCCAGCAGCTTGGGCTATGGAAACACCATATATTTT.

The chain has TRBV2 and TRBJ2-7; D is undetermined. Trimming pared 8 bases from V and 0 bases from J, leaving 14 bases between. This CDR3 has 14 residues. The germline gives CDR1 SNHLY, CDR2 FYNNEI. This CDR3 reads CASRPRSGSYEQYF. In DNA, the CDR3 is TGTGCCAGCCGTCCTCGGTCGGGCTCCTACGAGCAGTACTTC.

The V gene is TRBV4-3, the J gene TRBJ1-2; tentatively, D is TRBD1 (5 bases). The CDR3 spans 15 residues. V lost 0 bases and J lost 8, with 16 bases in between. The germline CDR1 and CDR2 sequences are LGHNA and YSLEER. The CDR3 region is CASSQDQGAPEGYTF. CDR3 sequence (DNA): TGCGCCAGCAGCCAAGATCAGGGTGCCCCGGAGGGCTACACCTTC.

This clone was picked up one time. The chain links TRBV9 to TRBJ2-5, with TRBD1 matching 9 bases. The CDR3 has 17 residues. Germline values: CDR1 SGDLS, CDR2 YYNGEE. Losses at the gene ends were 3 bases for V and 4 bases for J; bases not matched to a gene: 13. The CDR3 spells CASSEAPGQGGRETQYF. As DNA, the CDR3 is TGTGCCAGCAGCGAGGCTCCGGGACAGGGAGGTCGAGAGACCCAGTACTTC.

CDR3 DNA: TGTGCCAGCAGCTTATTCCGGGGGGCTGAAGCTTTCTTT. This codes for CASSLFRGAEAFF. V gene TRBV11-2 combines with J gene TRBJ1-1; TRBD1 might be the D (5 bases). The V end lost 2 bases, the J end lost 6 bases, and 10 bases lay between the germline ends. This CDR3 is built from 13 residues. Germline-derived CDR1 and CDR2 are SGHAT and FQNNGV.

V gene TRBV5-6 combines with J gene TRBJ1-5, with D perhaps matching TRBD1 (6 bases). CDR1 is SGHDT, CDR2 YYEEEE, per germline. The CDR3 sequence is 15 residues long. V shed 1 base and J shed 6 bases, with 14 bases lying between them. CDR3 region: CASSLYRAYGQPQHF. The DNA for the CDR3 is TGTGCCAGCAGCTTGTACAGGGCTTATGGTCAGCCCCAGCATTTT.

This chain connects TRBV7-9 to TRBJ1-6; D is perhaps TRBD1 (6 bases). V was cut by 5 bases and J by 3 bases, with 8 bases left in between. This CDR3 contains 14 residues. Per germline, CDR1 SEHNR and CDR2 FQNEAQ (reference sequence). Written as DNA, the CDR3 is TGTGCCAGCAGCCAGGGGATCTATAATTCACCCCTCCACTTT. This translates into CASSQGIYNSPLHF.

The V call is TRBV27, the J call TRBJ1-4; perhaps TRBD1 as D (5 bases). Trimming shortened V by 5 bases and J by 0 bases, and 16 bases separated the two germline ends. The germline V gene encodes CDR1 MNHEY and CDR2 SMNVEV (reference sequence). This CDR3 is 17 amino acids long. CDR3 DNA sequence: TGTGCCAGCAGTGCCGCGAACGTGGGGCCAACTAATGAAAAACTGTTTTTT. This codes for CASSAANVGPTNEKLFF.

The chain links TRBV5-6 to TRBJ1-1; a weak D match, TRBD1 (5 bases). This CDR3 contains 13 residues. Germline CDR1 SGHDT, CDR2 YYEEEE. V lost 0 bases to trimming and J lost 10 bases, with 13 bases between them. CDR3 in amino acids: CASSLGRDRSAFF. Here the CDR3 DNA reads TGTGCCAGCAGCTTGGGCAGGGATCGTTCAGCTTTCTTT.

The chain joins TRBV11-2 to TRBJ2-7, with D perhaps TRBD2 (5 bases). Germline loops: CDR1 SGHAT, CDR2 FQNNGV. V was pared by 1 base and J by 2 bases, with 15 bases between. This CDR3 comprises 16 residues. CDR3 nucleotide sequence: TGTGCCAGCAGCTTAGTTTCACTAGGCACCACCTACGAGCAGTACTTC. As protein: CASSLVSLGTTYEQYF.

The rearrangement links TRBV30 to TRBJ1-6; D might be TRBD1 (5 bases). Trimming stripped 3 bases from V and 10 bases from J, with 25 bases between. Germline V CDR1 and CDR2: GTSNPN, SVGIG (reference sequence). This CDR3 contains 17 residues. The CDR3 sequence: CAWREGTGWIGGSPLHF. DNA for the CDR3: TGTGCCTGGAGGGAGGGGACCGGGTGGATAGGAGGGTCACCCCTCCACTTT. The variable domain in full, completed from reference TRBV30 and TRBJ1-6, reads SQTIHQWPATLVQPVGSPLSLECTVEGTSNPNLYWYRQAAGRGLQLLFYSVGIGQISSEVPQNLSASRPQDRQFILSSKKLLLSDSGFYLCAWREGTGWIGGSPLHFGNGTRLTVT.

This sequence joins TRBV6-5 and TRBJ1-1; D might be TRBD1 (6 bases). Trimming removed 6 bases at V and 0 bases at J, with 11 bases between. There are 14 residues in the CDR3. Germline lookup yields CDR1 MNHEY and CDR2 SVGAGI. The CDR3, as DNA: TGTGCCAGCAGCAGGGGTTCCCTGAACACTGAAGCTTTCTTT. Its protein is CASSRGSLNTEAFF.

This clone was seen a few times. CDR3 nucleotide sequence: TGTGCCAGCAGCTTAAAGCATCATTCACCCCTCCACTTT. The encoded protein is CASSLKHHSPLHF. The V and J genes are TRBV7-2 and TRBJ1-6, with D hard to call. Trimming took off 2 bases at V and 8 bases at J, with 7 bases between the two ends. The CDR3 covers 13 residues. Germline V gene lookup returns CDR1 SGHTA and CDR2 FQGNSA.

CDR3 sequence: CSVEDLQGINYGYTF. The CDR3 bases are TGCAGCGTTGAAGATCTACAGGGCATAAACTATGGCTACACCTTC. The rearrangement uses TRBV29-1 and TRBJ1-2, with a tentative D call TRBD1 (6 bases). The CDR3 sequence is 15 residues long. V shed 0 bases and J shed 2 bases, with 13 bases lying between them. The V gene's germline CDR1 is SQVTM and CDR2 ANQGSEA. Using reference TRBV29-1 and TRBJ1-2 for the parts outside the CDR3, the full variable domain is SAVISQKPSRDICQRGTSLTIQCQVDSQVTMMFWYRQQPGQSLTLIATANQGSEATYESGFVIDKFPISRPNLTFSTLTVSNMSPEDSSIYLCSVEDLQGINYGYTFGSGTRLTVV.

The chain joins TRBV5-6 to TRBJ1-2; D is unclear. This CDR3 contains 15 residues. V lost 0 bases to trimming and J lost 4 bases, with 13 bases between them. CDR1 is SGHDT and CDR2 is YYEEEE in the germline V gene. The CDR3 is CASSLVGEGGYGYTF. CDR3 sequence (DNA): TGTGCCAGCAGCTTGGTCGGGGAGGGCGGCTATGGCTACACCTTC. The whole variable domain, remainder taken from reference TRBV5-6 and TRBJ1-2, is DAGVTQSPTHLIKTRGQQVTLRCSPKSGHDTVSWYQQALGQGPQFIFQYYEEEERQRGNFPDRFSGHQFPNYSSELNVNALLLGDSALYLCASSLVGEGGYGYTFGSGTRLTVV.